The 9 T cell receptor beta chains presented below share a single source sample, sequenced in a study of T cell clonality in common variable immunodeficiency. Overall study findings and caveats: In common variable immunodeficiency, TCR beta chains reportedly carried fewer deletions and N-nucleotide insertions.

Their cognate antigens are unknown. Libraries were prepared by immunoSEQ multiplex PCR; TCRdb keeps only in-frame clonotypes and omits some of them. The profile covers approximately 21,000 clones, none occurring a single time. The sequenced material came from peripheral blood mononuclear cells. Every receptor here comes from a human donor with common variable immunodeficiency.

This clone was picked up a small number of times. Coverage ceases 3 residues before the CDR3 finishes, and the germline J gene fills in the end. The chain joins TRBV5-1 to TRBJ2-7, with 10 bases identical to TRBD1. There are 14 residues in the CDR3. The ends lost 2 bases at V and 5 bases at J; junction bases unmatched: 4. The germline CDR1 and CDR2 sequences are SGHRS and YFSETQ. The chain's CDR3 is CASSFVTGGHEQYF. Incomplete CDR3 DNA: TGCGCCAGCAGCTTTGTGACAGGGGGCCACGAG. The complete variable domain, with remaining parts taken from reference TRBV5-1 and TRBJ2-7, reads KAGVTQTPRYLIKTRGQQVTLSCSPISGHRSVSWYQQTPGQGLQFLFEYFSETQRNKGNFPGRFSGRQFSNSRSEMNVSTLELGDSALYLCASSFVTGGHEQYFGPGTRLTVT.

In the case of this clone: Read coverage stops 3 residues before the CDR3 terminus; the germline J gene supplies the remainder. V and J are TRBV18 and TRBJ2-2, with D possibly TRBD1 on 6 matching bases. V was pared by 3 bases and J by 4 bases, with 12 bases between. CDR3 size: 15 residues. CDR1 and CDR2 from the germline V gene are KGHSH and LQKENI. The CDR3 bases that were read are TGTGCCAGCTCACCCCGGGACAAACCCACCGGGGAG. It translates to CASSPRDKPTGE. The whole CDR3 reads CASSPRDKPTGELFF.

With regard to this clone: The CDR3 end lies 3 residues beyond the end of the read and is filled in from the germline J gene. The J gene is TRBJ2-1, the V gene TRBV29-1; D remains ambiguous. The CDR3 spans 13 residues. In germline, CDR1 is SQVTM, CDR2 ANQGSEA. V was shortened by 1 base and J by 7 bases, with 11 bases between the two germline ends. CDR3 DNA (partial): TGCAGCGTTGAAGTGCGGCAAGGTAATGAG. Translated, it gives CSVEVRQGNE. The whole CDR3 sequence reads CSVEVRQGNEQFF.

To note about this clone: Read data end 3 residues before the CDR3 end; the end is taken from the germline J gene. J is TRBJ2-5 and V is TRBV7-2, with D possibly being TRBD2 (7 bases). The CDR3 runs to 14 residues. CDR1 is SGHTA, CDR2 FQGNSA, per germline. Trimming pared 6 bases from V and 5 bases from J, leaving 16 bases between. The sequenced CDR3 bases are TGTGCCAGCAGGGAGGGGGGGGGAGGGGAGACC. The encoded protein is CASREGGGGET. The complete CDR3 reads CASREGGGGETQYF.

This clone was counted a few times. The read stops 3 residues short of the end of the CDR3; the missing end is completed from the germline J gene. The rearrangement joins TRBV20-1 to TRBJ1-4; D perhaps matches TRBD1 (5 bases). Looked up from germline, CDR1 is DFQATT and CDR2 is SNEGSKA (reference sequence). The CDR3 length is 15 residues. With 0 bases removed from V and 7 bases from J, the gap between germline ends came to 15 bases. The CDR3 reads CSARDAAGRGEKLFF. CDR3 bases read: TGCAGTGCTAGAGATGCGGCAGGGAGGGGTGAAAAA.

This clone showed up just a few times. The read is 3 residues too short to cover the CDR3 end, so that end is filled in from the germline J gene. V gene TRBV2 combines with J gene TRBJ2-4; D is perhaps TRBD1 (5 bases). V was cut by 8 bases and J by 9 bases, with 20 bases left in between. The length of the CDR3 is 14 residues. Germline V gives CDR1 SNHLY, CDR2 FYNNEI. Incomplete CDR3 DNA: TGTGCCAGCTCCGATAAGACAGTCTCGGGCATT. Protein: CASSDKTVSGI. The full CDR3 protein reads CASSDKTVSGIQYF. The full variable domain, completed using reference TRBV2 and TRBJ2-4, is EPEVTQTPSHQVTQMGQEVILRCVPISNHLYFYWYRQILGQKVEFLVSFYNNEISEKSEIFDDQFSVERPDGSNFTLKIRSTKLEDSAMYFCASSDKTVSGIQYFGAGTRLSVL.

The CDR3 spells CAWSVLAGTDTQYF. The part of the CDR3 DNA that was read is TGTGCCTGGAGTGTGCTAGCGGGCACAGATACG. The genes are TRBV30 and TRBJ2-3; 7 nucleotides align to TRBD2. Read sequence stops 3 residues before the CDR3 end, and the germline J gene provides the missing end. The CDR3 is made up of 14 amino acids. V was clipped by 0 bases and J by 1 base; unmatched bases: 1. Germline CDR1 reads GTSNPN; CDR2 reads SVGIG (reference sequence).

As to this clone: The missing CDR3 end, 3 residues past where the read stops, is filled in from the germline J gene. This sequence joins TRBV7-2 and TRBJ2-3; TRBD2 matches at 7 bases. Germline V CDR1 and CDR2: SGHTA, FQGNSA. V lost 7 bases, J lost 5 bases, and 9 bases stayed unmatched. This CDR3 contains 14 residues. CDR3 amino acids: CASTPSGNKDTQYF. The covered CDR3 bases are TGTGCCAGCACCCCCAGCGGGAATAAAGATACG.

A word on this clone: The read gets to within 3 residues of the CDR3 end, and the germline J gene fills in the rest. The V gene is TRBV7-3, the J gene TRBJ2-7; no firm D call. Germline V gene sequence: CDR1 SGHTA, CDR2 FQGTGA. CDR3 length equals 14 residues. The V end lost 2 bases, the J end lost 5 bases, and 13 bases lay between the germline ends. The CDR3 DNA, read in part, is TGTGCCAGCAGCTTAGCCGGCCCTCAGGACGAG. Translated, it gives CASSLAGPQDE. The full CDR3 sequence reads CASSLAGPQDEQYF.